A selection of T cell receptor beta chains follows, all from one sample in a study of blood T cell repertoires in COVID-19. Produced via immunoSEQ multiplex PCR; TCRdb's table is partial and in-frame only. The profile shows some 530,000 clones, about nine tenths of them singletons. The source material was PBMCs or T cells enriched from blood (not recorded which). These receptors all stem from a woman aged 55-75 years who had recovered from COVID-19. The CDR3 runs from the conserved cysteine through the conserved F or W. Fields, in order: J gene, V gene, D gene, clone size, CDR3 DNA, CDR3 protein. The D gene is left open where the match is weak. Expanded clones are given a class, and other clones once, few, many or no size at all.

TRBJ2-3 | TRBV25-1 | - | - | TGTGCCAGCAGTCCACAGGGGGGGGCAGATACGCAGTATTTT | CASSPQGGADTQYF
TRBJ1-2 | TRBV7-9 | - | once | TGTGCCAGCAGCCCCAGCGCCATTTTCGCTGGCTATGGCTACACCTTC | CASSPSAIFAGYGYTF
TRBJ1-2 | TRBV29-1 | TRBD1 | - | TGCAGCGTTGGGACAGGGGGCCAAGGCTACACCTTC | CSVGTGGQGYTF
TRBJ1-1 | TRBV4-1 | - | - | TGCGCCAGCAGCCAGACTAGGAGCGAAGCTTTCTTT | CASSQTRSEAFF
TRBJ1-6 | TRBV3-1/TRBV3-2 | - | few | TGTGCCAGCAGCCAAGGAGGGGGTAATTCACCCCTCCACTTT | CASSQGGGNSPLHF
TRBJ2-3 | TRBV19 | - | - | TGTGCCAGTAGTATTAGACTCACAGATACGCAGTATTTT | CASSIRLTDTQYF
TRBJ2-1 | TRBV9 | - | - | TGTGCCAGCAGTCGACGGGACAATGAGCAGTTCTTC | CASSRRDNEQFF
TRBJ1-1 | TRBV2 | - | - | TGTGCCAGTGTGGGGGGAGTGAACACTGAAGCTTTCTTT | CASVGGVNTEAFF
TRBJ1-3 | TRBV19 | - | few | TGTGCCAGTAGTATCTCCTCGGGACACGGCTCTGGAAACACCATATATTTT | CASSISSGHGSGNTIYF
TRBJ1-2 | TRBV2 | TRBD1 | - | TGTGCCAGCACCCTCCGAGACAGGGGGCTTCTCGGCTACACCTTC | CASTLRDRGLLGYTF
TRBJ1-1 | TRBV11-3 | TRBD1 | - | TGTGCCAGCAGCTTAACAGGGGGGAGGAAAACTGAAGCTTTCTTT | CASSLTGGRKTEAFF
TRBJ1-5 | TRBV24-1 | - | - | TGTGCCACCAGTGATCCAGGGTTCGGGAATCAGCCCCAGCATTTT | CATSDPGFGNQPQHF
TRBJ2-7 | TRBV7-2 | - | - | TGTGCCAGCAGCCTAAACACTATCGAGCAGTACTTC | CASSLNTIEQYF
TRBJ2-3 | TRBV20-1 | TRBD2 | - | TGCAGTGCTAGTAACGGGGGGGCGCAGTATTTT | CSASNGGAQYF
TRBJ1-5 | TRBV28 | TRBD1 | - | TGTGCCAGCAACTCTGGGACAGGGTGGAATCAGCCCCAGCATTTT | CASNSGTGWNQPQHF
TRBJ1-5 | TRBV5-1 | TRBD1 | - | TGCGCCAGCAGCTCAACAGGGGGCAATCAGCCCCAGCATTTT | CASSSTGGNQPQHF
TRBJ1-1 | TRBV27 | TRBD1 | - | TGTGCCAGCAGTGGGACAGGGGCGGTTGCTGAAGCTTTCTTT | CASSGTGAVAEAFF
TRBJ1-1 | TRBV19 | - | - | TGTGCCAGTAGTATTGTCCTGGGAGGGTTGGACACTGAAGCTTTTTTT | CASSIVLGGLDTEAFF
TRBJ1-1 | TRBV5-1 | TRBD1 | - | TGCGCGAGCGGGACAGGCCGAAACACTGAAGCTTTCTTT | CASGTGRNTEAFF
TRBJ1-5 | TRBV7-9 | TRBD1 | few | TGTGCCAGCAGCTTAGCACAGGGGGTCAATCAGCCCCAGCATTTT | CASSLAQGVNQPQHF
TRBJ1-1 | TRBV13 | TRBD1 | - | TGTGCCAGCAGCTTCAGACAGGGGGCGGTCGGAGGCACTGAAGCTTTCTTT | CASSFRQGAVGGTEAFF
TRBJ1-4 | TRBV28 | - | - | TGTGCCAGCAGCGTTTGGCAGTCGCAAGAAAAACTGTTTTTT | CASSVWQSQEKLFF